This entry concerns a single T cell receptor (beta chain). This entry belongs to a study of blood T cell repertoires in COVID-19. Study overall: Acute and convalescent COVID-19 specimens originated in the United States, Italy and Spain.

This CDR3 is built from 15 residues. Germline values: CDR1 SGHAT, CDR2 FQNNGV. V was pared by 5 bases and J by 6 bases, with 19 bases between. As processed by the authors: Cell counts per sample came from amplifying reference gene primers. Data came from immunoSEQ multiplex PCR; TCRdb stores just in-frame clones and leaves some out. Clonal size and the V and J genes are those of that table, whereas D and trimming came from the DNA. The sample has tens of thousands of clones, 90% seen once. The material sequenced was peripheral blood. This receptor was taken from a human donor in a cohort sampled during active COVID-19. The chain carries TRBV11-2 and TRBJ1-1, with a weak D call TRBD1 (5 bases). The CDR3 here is CASSPLDIERSEAFF. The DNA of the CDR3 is TGTGCCAGCAGCCCTTTGGACATAGAGAGGTCTGAAGCTTTCTTT.